This T cell receptor beta chain emerged from a study of T-cell memory formation after mild COVID-19. Study context: Clusters were largely donor specific.

This CDR3 is built from 16 residues. The V segment lost 3 bases and the J segment 5 bases; nucleotides outside the gene matches: 9. In germline, CDR1 is KGHDR, CDR2 SFDVKD. TCRdb used MiXCR to reprocess the 5' RACE reads, holding one entry per CDR3 protein. The data hold about half a million distinct CDR3 sequences, with roughly 20% observed a single time. The genes are TRBV24-1 and TRBJ2-3; 8 bases line up with TRBD2. Sequencing was carried out using PBMCs or a T cell subset sorted from them (not recorded which). This TCR came from an adult woman who had mild COVID-19 (a few samples of this study predate the infection). Cell type and time point are not known. The CDR3 sequence: CATSDLGTRRGDTQYF. As DNA, the CDR3 is TGTGCCACCAGTGATCTAGGGACTAGGAGAGGAGATACGCAGTATTTT.